What follows are 5 T cell receptor beta chains derived from one specimen sequenced in a study of cytomegalovirus exposure and HLA in healthy donors. The study ran its PCR with 60 Vbeta and 13 Jbeta primers. Some clones are missing from TCRdb's copy, which holds only in-frame ones; the method was immunoSEQ multiplex PCR. The sample lists 100,000 to 150,000 clones, roughly 80% occurring once. Sequenced sample: PBMCs. Receptors were obtained from a woman in her 40s in good health and CMV-seronegative.

V usage is TRBV11-2 and J usage is TRBJ2-2, with D hard to call. Between the trimmed V and J ends, which lost 3 bases and 2 bases, there was a span of 7 bases. The CDR3 contains 14 residues. The germline V gene encodes CDR1 SGHAT and CDR2 FQNNGV. CDR3 loop: CASSFVLNTGELFF. CDR3 DNA sequence: TGTGCCAGCAGCTTCGTCCTTAACACCGGGGAGCTGTTTTTT.

V and J are TRBV28 and TRBJ2-5, with TRBD2 matching over 12 bases. CDR3 length equals 15 residues. After removal of 6 bases from V and 1 base from J, the junction contained 3 bases not matched to a gene. The germline CDR1 and CDR2 sequences are MDHEN and SYDVKM. The CDR3 region has the DNA TGTGCCAGCAGACGGGGACTAGCGGGCCAAGAGACCCAGTACTTC. Protein: CASRRGLAGQETQYF.

V is TRBV7-2 and J is TRBJ1-1; D might be TRBD1 (5 bases). CDR3 length: 13 residues. CDR1 is SGHTA and CDR2 is FQGNSA in the germline V gene. V was cut by 7 bases and J by 7 bases, with 16 bases left in between. The DNA for the CDR3 is TGTGCCAGCATCGCACGGGGGTGGAATGAAGCTTTCTTT. This sequence encodes CASIARGWNEAFF.

The chain links TRBV6-5 to TRBJ2-7; no reliable D call. The length of the CDR3 is 14 residues. V dropped 6 bases and J dropped 7 bases, with 19 bases sitting between them. Germline CDR1 MNHEY, CDR2 SVGAGI. The chain's CDR3 is CASRTLDTAVEQYF. CDR3 coding DNA: TGTGCCAGCAGGACCCTCGACACGGCAGTAGAGCAGTACTTC.

This clone turned up a few times. At the DNA level, this CDR3 is encoded by other sequences in the same sample as well. The rearrangement links TRBV5-1 to TRBJ2-5; TRBD2 matches at 8 bases. This CDR3 has 13 amino acids. In germline, CDR1 is SGHRS, CDR2 YFSETQ. V was pared by 2 bases and J by 5 bases, with 2 bases of the junction left unmatched. CDR3 in amino acids: CASSLGGGETQYF. The DNA for the CDR3 is TGCGCCAGCAGCTTAGGCGGGGGGGAGACCCAGTACTTC.